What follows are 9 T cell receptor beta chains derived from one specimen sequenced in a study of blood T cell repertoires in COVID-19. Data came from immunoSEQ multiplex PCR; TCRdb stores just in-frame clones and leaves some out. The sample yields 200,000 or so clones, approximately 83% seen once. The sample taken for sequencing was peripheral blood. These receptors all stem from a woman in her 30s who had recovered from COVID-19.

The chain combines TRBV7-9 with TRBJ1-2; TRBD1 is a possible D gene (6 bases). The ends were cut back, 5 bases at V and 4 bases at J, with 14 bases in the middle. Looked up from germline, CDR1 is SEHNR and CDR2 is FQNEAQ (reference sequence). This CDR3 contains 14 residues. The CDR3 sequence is CASSPGTRLYGYTF. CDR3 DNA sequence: TGTGCCAGCAGCCCCGGGACAAGGCTCTATGGCTACACCTTC.

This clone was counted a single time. CDR3 residues: CASSLLGSYGYTF. Written as DNA, the CDR3 is TGTGCCAGCAGTTTATTAGGGAGCTATGGCTACACCTTC. The chain employs TRBV27 and TRBJ1-2; no reliable D call. V lost 1 base to trimming and J lost 4 bases, with 7 bases between them. There are 13 residues in the CDR3. CDR1 and CDR2 from the germline V gene are MNHEY and SMNVEV (reference sequence).

In DNA, the CDR3 is TGTGCCAGCAGTTACCGCAACAGGGCTTATGGCTACACCTTC. Its protein is CASSYRNRAYGYTF. The V and J genes are TRBV6-5 and TRBJ1-2, with D possibly TRBD1 on 6 matching bases. The CDR3 covers 14 residues. Trimming took 2 bases from V and 5 from J, leaving 12 bases between them. Germline lookup yields CDR1 MNHEY and CDR2 SVGAGI.

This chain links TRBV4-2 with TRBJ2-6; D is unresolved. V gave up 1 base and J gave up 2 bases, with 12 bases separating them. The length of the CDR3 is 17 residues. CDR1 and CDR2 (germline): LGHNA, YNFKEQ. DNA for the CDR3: TGTGCCAGCAGCCAAGGGGCAGCTGAAGCTGGGGCCAACGTCCTGACTTTC. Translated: CASSQGAAEAGANVLTF.

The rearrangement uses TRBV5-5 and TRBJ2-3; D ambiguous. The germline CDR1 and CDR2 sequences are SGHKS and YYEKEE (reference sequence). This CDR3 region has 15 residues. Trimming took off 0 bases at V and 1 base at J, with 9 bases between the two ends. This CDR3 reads CASSLGTQGTDTQYF. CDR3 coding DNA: TGTGCCAGCAGCTTGGGAACTCAAGGCACAGATACGCAGTATTTT.

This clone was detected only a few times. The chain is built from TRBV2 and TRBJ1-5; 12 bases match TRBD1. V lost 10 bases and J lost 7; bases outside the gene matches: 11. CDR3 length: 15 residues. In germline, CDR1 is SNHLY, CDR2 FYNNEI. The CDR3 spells CATSGTGGAGQPQHF. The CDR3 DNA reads TGTGCCACCTCCGGGACAGGGGGCGCGGGGCAGCCCCAGCATTTT.

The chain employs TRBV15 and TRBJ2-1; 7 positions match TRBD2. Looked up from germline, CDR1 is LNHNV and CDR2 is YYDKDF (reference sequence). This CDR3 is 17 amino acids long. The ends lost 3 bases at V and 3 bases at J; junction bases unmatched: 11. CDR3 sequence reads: CATSRGGIGASYNEQFF. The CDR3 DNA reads TGTGCCACCAGCAGGGGGGGGATAGGGGCCAGCTACAATGAGCAGTTCTTC.

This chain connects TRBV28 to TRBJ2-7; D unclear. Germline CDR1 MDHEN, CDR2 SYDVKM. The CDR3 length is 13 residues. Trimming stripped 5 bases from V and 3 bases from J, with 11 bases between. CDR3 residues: CASSTGSLYEQYF. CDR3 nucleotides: TGTGCCAGCAGTACCGGGTCCCTCTACGAGCAGTACTTC.

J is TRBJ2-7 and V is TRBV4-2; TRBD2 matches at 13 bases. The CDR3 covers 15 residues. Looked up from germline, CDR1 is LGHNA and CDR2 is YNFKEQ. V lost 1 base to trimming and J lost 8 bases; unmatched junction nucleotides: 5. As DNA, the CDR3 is TGTGCCAGCAGCCAAGGGACTAGCGGGAGTTATCAGCAGTACTTC. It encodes CASSQGTSGSYQQYF.